This T cell receptor beta chain is drawn from a study of Ad26.COV2.S vaccination and SARS-CoV-2 variants. Overall study results and limits: Non-spike TCR breadth was similar in vaccine and placebo recipients.

The trim removed 0 bases at V and 5 bases at J, leaving 6 bases unmatched. Germline CDR1 reads SGHRS; CDR2 reads YFSETQ. The CDR3 totals 15 residues. Turning to this clone: Its antigen is not identified.

The treatment is: about 20 received Ad26.COV2.S at low or high dose, single or two shots; about 5 received placebo; per-sample allocation not given. Sampling happened 63 days after the first vaccine or placebo injection. Spike of the Wuhan-strain SARS-CoV-2 was expressed by an Ad26 vector, which formed the vaccine. The table came from immunoSEQ multiplex PCR; TCRdb's copy has only in-frame clones and leaves some out. The table shows 200,000 to 250,000 clones, with around 87% occurring only once. The sequences come from peripheral blood, collected in a trial of Ad26.COV2.S vaccine versus placebo. The chain carries TRBV5-1 and TRBJ2-7, with 9 nucleotides matching TRBD1. The receptor's source is a person aged 18 to 65 who received the Ad26.COV2.S COVID-19 vaccine or a placebo. The CDR3 is CASSLEGQGFHEQYF. CDR3 in DNA: TGCGCCAGCAGCTTGGAGGGACAGGGTTTCCACGAGCAGTACTTC.